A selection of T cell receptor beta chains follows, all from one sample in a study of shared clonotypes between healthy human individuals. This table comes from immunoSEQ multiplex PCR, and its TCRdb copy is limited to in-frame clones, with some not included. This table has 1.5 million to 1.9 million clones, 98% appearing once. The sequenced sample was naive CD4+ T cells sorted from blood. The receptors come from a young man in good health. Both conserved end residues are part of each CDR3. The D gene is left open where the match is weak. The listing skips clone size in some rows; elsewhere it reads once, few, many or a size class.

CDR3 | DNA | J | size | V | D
CASSLAGGRSTDTQYF | TGTGCCAGCAGCTTAGCAGGCGGGAGGAGCACAGATACGCAGTATTTT | TRBJ2-3 | NA | TRBV7-9 | TRBD2
CSVGSPLAAVAFF | TGCAGCGTTGGGTCCCCCCTGGCTGCCGTGGCTTTCTTT | TRBJ1-1 | NA | TRBV29-1 | NA
CASTLRGPYEQYF | TGTGCCTCTACACTCCGGGGCCCCTACGAGCAGTACTTC | TRBJ2-7 | once | TRBV6-1 | NA
CASSLYATGYNEQFF | TGTGCCAGCAGCTTGTACGCCACAGGGTACAATGAGCAGTTCTTC | TRBJ2-1 | NA | TRBV5-6 | NA
CASSLGQGGGDTQYF | TGTGCCAGCAGCTTAGGGCAGGGAGGGGGAGATACGCAGTATTTT | TRBJ2-3 | NA | TRBV11-2 | NA
CASSATSGSPYEQYF | TGTGCCAGCAGCGCTACTAGCGGGAGTCCCTACGAGCAGTACTTC | TRBJ2-7 | NA | TRBV6-1 | TRBD2
CASSAPWVGVGEAFF | TGTGCCAGCTCAGCTCCCTGGGTGGGGGTCGGTGAAGCTTTCTTT | TRBJ1-1 | NA | TRBV18 | NA
CSVDRSGTGGGYTF | TGCAGCGTTGACCGATCCGGGACAGGGGGTGGCTACACCTTC | TRBJ1-2 | NA | TRBV29-1 | TRBD1
CASRHNRGLGQPQHF | TGTGCCAGCAGACATAACAGGGGGCTGGGTCAGCCCCAGCATTTT | TRBJ1-5 | NA | TRBV7-2 | TRBD1
CASSGGIYQETQYF | TGTGCCAGCAGCGGGGGCATTTACCAAGAGACCCAGTACTTC | TRBJ2-5 | NA | TRBV7-9 | NA
CASRRGTTNEKLFF | TGCGCCAGCCGACGGGGAACAACTAATGAAAAACTGTTTTTT | TRBJ1-4 | NA | TRBV10-2 | NA
CASSTRGLAGGITDTQYF | TGTGCCAGCAGTACCAGGGGACTAGCGGGAGGCATAACAGATACGCAGTATTTT | TRBJ2-3 | NA | TRBV27 | TRBD2
CSVEGDSAGPGF | TGCAGCGTTGAGGGGGACAGCGCCGGCCCTGGCTTC | TRBJ1-2 | NA | TRBV29-1 | TRBD1
CASSVGLAGGLETQYF | TGCGCCAGCAGTGTAGGACTAGCGGGAGGGCTGGAGACCCAGTACTTC | TRBJ2-5 | NA | TRBV10-1 | TRBD2
CASGEGAYEQYF | TGCGCCAGCGGGGAGGGCGCCTACGAGCAGTACTTC | TRBJ2-7 | once | TRBV10-2 | TRBD2
CASSADRGAEQYF | TGTGCCAGCAGTGCCGACAGGGGAGCCGAGCAGTACTTC | TRBJ2-7 | NA | TRBV6-5 | TRBD1
CAWRIGRETQYF | TGTGCCTGGAGAATAGGGAGGGAGACCCAGTACTTC | TRBJ2-5 | NA | TRBV30 | NA
CASSYTNQNTEAFF | TGTGCCAGCAGTTACACTAACCAGAACACTGAAGCTTTCTTT | TRBJ1-1 | NA | TRBV28 | NA
CAWSFPGQGAHQPQHF | TGTGCCTGGAGTTTTCCGGGACAGGGGGCTCATCAGCCCCAGCATTTT | TRBJ1-5 | NA | TRBV30 | TRBD1
CASSFMAAGYGYTF | TGTGCCAGCAGTTTCATGGCGGCTGGGTATGGCTACACCTTC | TRBJ1-2 | once | TRBV27 | NA
CASSKGQPYNEQFF | TGTGCCAGTAGTAAGGGCCAACCATACAATGAGCAGTTCTTC | TRBJ2-1 | NA | TRBV19 | NA
CASSTSEGSEQYF | TGTGCCAGCAGTACCTCAGAGGGTTCCGAGCAGTACTTC | TRBJ2-7 | NA | TRBV7-9 | NA
CASSTILGLGGEQYF | TGCGCCAGCTCTACAATACTGGGACTAGGCGGCGAGCAGTACTTC | TRBJ2-7 | NA | TRBV5-1 | TRBD2
CASSSPGQLNYGYTF | TGTGCCAGCAGCTCGCCGGGACAGCTCAACTATGGCTACACCTTC | TRBJ1-2 | NA | TRBV11-1 | TRBD1
CASSDSYEQYF | TGTGCCAGCAGTGACAGCTACGAGCAGTACTTC | TRBJ2-7 | few | TRBV2 | NA
CASSPGQGGNQPQHF | TGCGCCAGCAGCCCGGGACAGGGGGGCAATCAGCCCCAGCATTTT | TRBJ1-5 | NA | TRBV5-1 | TRBD1
CASSDSGGQPQHF | TGTGCCAGCAGTGACTCAGGGGGTCAGCCCCAGCATTTT | TRBJ1-5 | NA | TRBV6-4 | NA
CASSPVGLPYEQYF | TGTGCCAGCAGCCCCGTGGGGCTCCCCTACGAGCAGTACTTC | TRBJ2-7 | NA | TRBV11-2 | NA
CASSDRHSNQPQHF | TGTGCCAGCAGCGACAGGCATAGCAATCAGCCCCAGCATTTT | TRBJ1-5 | NA | TRBV13 | NA